Listed below are T cell receptor beta chains from one sample, sequenced in a study of OX40 agonist ivuxolimab in advanced cancers. The repertoire was sequenced with immunoSEQ multiplex PCR; TCRdb's copy has only in-frame clones and lacks some. The profile shows under 20,000 clones, under 90% of them singletons. The material sequenced was CD4+ or CD8+ T cells sorted from blood, taken in a trial of the OX40 agonist ivuxolimab. All receptors come from an adult with an advanced solid tumor such as melanoma, head and neck, liver or kidney cancer. Both conserved end residues are part of each CDR3. A D gene is named only where the DNA matches it firmly. A row's size may be missing; if present it is once, few, many or a size class.

V: TRBV7-9
J: TRBJ2-7
size: once
D: -
CDR3: CASSLVGSRYEQYF
DNA: TGTGCCAGCAGCTTAGTCGGTTCTCGTTACGAGCAGTACTTC

V: TRBV27
J: TRBJ2-7
size: -
D: -
CDR3: CASSFGARTISYEQYF
DNA: TGTGCCAGCAGTTTCGGGGCTAGGACGATCTCCTACGAGCAGTACTTC

V: TRBV14
J: TRBJ1-2
size: -
D: -
CDR3: CASSQGLPGTPTSYGYTF
DNA: TGTGCCAGCAGCCAAGGACTTCCCGGGACACCTACCTCCTATGGCTACACCTTC

V: TRBV6-1
J: TRBJ2-7
size: -
D: -
CDR3: CASSVFVGTNSYEQYF
DNA: TGTGCCAGCAGTGTGTTTGTCGGGACAAACTCCTACGAGCAGTACTTC

V: TRBV19
J: TRBJ2-7
size: once
D: TRBD2
CDR3: CASSFSGEYEQYF
DNA: TGTGCCAGTAGTTTTAGCGGGGAGTACGAGCAGTACTTC

V: TRBV28
J: TRBJ2-5
size: -
D: -
CDR3: CASTGRGASRTQYF
DNA: TGTGCCAGCACAGGCAGGGGCGCCTCTAGGACCCAGTACTTC

V: TRBV6-5
J: TRBJ2-2
size: -
D: -
CDR3: CASSYAQGGAGELFF
DNA: TGTGCCAGCAGTTACGCGCAGGGGGGGGCCGGGGAGCTGTTTTTT

V: TRBV6-5
J: TRBJ1-4
size: -
D: -
CDR3: CASSWGEKLFF
DNA: TGTGCCAGCAGTTGGGGGGAAAAACTGTTTTTT

V: TRBV7-2
J: TRBJ1-6
size: -
D: TRBD1
CDR3: CASSTNTGTGSPLHF
DNA: TGTGCCAGCAGCACAAATACTGGGACAGGGTCACCCCTCCACTTT

V: TRBV4-2
J: TRBJ2-1
size: -
D: TRBD2
CDR3: CASSQEASGGYSYNEQFF
DNA: TGTGCCAGCAGCCAAGAGGCTAGCGGGGGGTACTCCTACAATGAGCAGTTCTTC

V: TRBV7-9
J: TRBJ2-1
size: -
D: TRBD1
CDR3: CASSLDRGPYNEQFF
DNA: TGTGCCAGCAGCTTAGATAGGGGGCCATACAATGAGCAGTTCTTC

V: TRBV15
J: TRBJ2-5
size: -
D: -
CDR3: CATDKGGEETQYF
DNA: TGTGCCACCGATAAGGGCGGTGAAGAGACCCAGTACTTC

V: TRBV6-6
J: TRBJ2-2
size: -
D: -
CDR3: CASSYGAGELFF
DNA: TGTGCCAGCAGTTACGGGGCCGGGGAGCTGTTTTTT

V: TRBV19
J: TRBJ1-5
size: -
D: -
CDR3: CASSDWGGWEPQHF
DNA: TGTGCCAGTAGTGACTGGGGGGGCTGGGAGCCCCAGCATTTT

V: TRBV30
J: TRBJ2-1
size: -
D: TRBD2
CDR3: CAWGRGGYNEQFF
DNA: TGTGCCTGGGGACGGGGGGGGTACAATGAGCAGTTCTTC

V: TRBV27
J: TRBJ2-3
size: -
D: -
CDR3: CASSPRTDTQYF
DNA: TGTGCCAGCAGTCCAAGGACAGATACGCAGTATTTT

V: TRBV10-1
J: TRBJ2-1
size: -
D: -
CDR3: CAILDPTVDISYNEQFF
DNA: TGCGCCATCCTAGACCCGACGGTGGACATCTCCTACAATGAGCAGTTCTTC

V: TRBV9
J: TRBJ2-3
size: -
D: -
CDR3: CASSQDSTMVDF
DNA: TGTGCCAGCAGCCAGGACTCCACCATGGTTGATTTT

V: TRBV25-1
J: TRBJ2-5
size: -
D: -
CDR3: CASSLQETQYF
DNA: TGTGCCAGCAGCCTCCAAGAGACCCAGTACTTC

V: TRBV28
J: TRBJ2-5
size: -
D: -
CDR3: CASSQARVVTETQYF
DNA: TGTGCCAGCAGCCAGGCGCGCGTAGTTACAGAGACCCAGTACTTC

V: TRBV5-8
J: TRBJ1-2
size: -
D: -
CDR3: CASSLIPGYTF
DNA: TGTGCCAGCAGCTTGATCCCGGGCTACACCTTC

V: TRBV6-5
J: TRBJ1-1
size: -
D: -
CDR3: CASSYREANTEAFF
DNA: TGTGCCAGCAGTTACAGGGAGGCGAACACTGAAGCTTTCTTT

V: TRBV28
J: TRBJ1-5
size: -
D: -
CDR3: CASSFGGFISSNQPQHF
DNA: TGTGCCAGCAGTTTCGGAGGGTTTATATCAAGCAATCAGCCCCAGCATTTT

V: TRBV18
J: TRBJ1-1
size: -
D: TRBD1
CDR3: CASSLDRVRLEAEAFF
DNA: TGTGCCAGCTCACTGGACAGGGTGCGGTTGGAAGCTGAAGCTTTCTTT

V: TRBV25-1
J: TRBJ1-2
size: -
D: TRBD1
CDR3: CASSEYRTGGGYTF
DNA: TGTGCCAGCAGTGAATATCGGACAGGGGGGGGCTACACCTTC

V: TRBV28
J: TRBJ1-1
size: -
D: -
CDR3: CASADYREITEAFF
DNA: TGTGCCAGCGCAGACTACAGGGAAATCACTGAAGCTTTCTTT

V: TRBV28
J: TRBJ2-7
size: once
D: TRBD1
CDR3: CASSSYPTGVEQYF
DNA: TGTGCCAGCAGTTCATATCCGACAGGGGTCGAGCAGTACTTC

V: TRBV7-9
J: TRBJ1-1
size: -
D: -
CDR3: CASSPTLATSSGSNTEAFF
DNA: TGTGCCAGCAGCCCAACCCTGGCTACCTCGAGCGGGTCGAACACTGAAGCTTTCTTT

V: TRBV7-2
J: TRBJ2-6
size: -
D: -
CDR3: CASSHGSSGANVLTF
DNA: TGTGCCAGCAGCCATGGGAGCTCTGGGGCCAACGTCCTGACTTTC

V: TRBV6-5
J: TRBJ1-6
size: -
D: TRBD1
CDR3: CASRPGTGDSPLHF
DNA: TGTGCCAGCAGACCCGGGACAGGTGATTCACCCCTCCACTTT

V: TRBV28
J: TRBJ2-1
size: -
D: -
CDR3: CASSLTGSGRNEQFF
DNA: TGTGCCAGCAGTTTGACCGGGAGCGGAAGAAATGAGCAGTTCTTC

V: TRBV29-1
J: TRBJ1-2
size: -
D: TRBD1
CDR3: CSVPGTDYGYTF
DNA: TGCAGCGTTCCCGGGACAGACTATGGCTACACCTTC

V: TRBV7-9
J: TRBJ2-1
size: -
D: -
CDR3: CASSLGWGSESSYNEQFF
DNA: TGTGCCAGCAGCTTGGGGTGGGGTAGCGAGAGCTCCTACAATGAGCAGTTCTTC

V: TRBV28
J: TRBJ1-2
size: -
D: TRBD1
CDR3: CASSLYATGTGYYGYTF
DNA: TGTGCCAGCAGCCTTTATGCGACAGGGACCGGTTACTATGGCTACACCTTC

V: TRBV9
J: TRBJ2-3
size: -
D: -
CDR3: CASSPPGADTQYF
DNA: TGTGCCAGCAGCCCCCCTGGGGCAGATACGCAGTATTTT

V: TRBV6-5
J: TRBJ2-2
size: -
D: TRBD2
CDR3: CASSYAAGANTGELFF
DNA: TGTGCCAGCAGTTACGCAGCGGGGGCGAACACCGGGGAGCTGTTTTTT

V: TRBV15
J: TRBJ2-4
size: -
D: TRBD2
CDR3: CATSIWTSGSSDIQYF
DNA: TGTGCCACCAGCATTTGGACTAGCGGGAGTAGCGACATTCAGTACTTC

V: TRBV19
J: TRBJ2-7
size: -
D: TRBD1
CDR3: CASSDRDLYEQYF
DNA: TGTGCCAGTAGTGACAGGGACCTCTACGAGCAGTACTTC

V: TRBV28
J: TRBJ2-7
size: -
D: -
CDR3: CASSFIVALRSYEQYF
DNA: TGTGCCAGCAGTTTTATTGTCGCACTTAGGTCCTACGAGCAGTACTTC

V: TRBV6-5
J: TRBJ2-3
size: -
D: TRBD2
CDR3: CASSSAGGRDTQYF
DNA: TGTGCCAGCAGTTCGGCGGGAGGGAGAGATACGCAGTATTTT

V: TRBV30
J: TRBJ2-1
size: -
D: TRBD2
CDR3: CALGEGLAGYEQFF
DNA: TGTGCCTTGGGGGAAGGACTAGCGGGATATGAGCAGTTCTTC

V: TRBV28
J: TRBJ2-1
size: -
D: -
CDR3: CASSLRVRGVNNEQFF
DNA: TGTGCCAGCAGTTTACGGGTTCGCGGGGTCAACAATGAGCAGTTCTTC

V: TRBV6-5
J: TRBJ2-7
size: -
D: -
CDR3: CASSYSEGSYEQYF
DNA: TGTGCCAGCAGTTACTCGGAGGGCTCCTACGAGCAGTACTTC

V: TRBV7-6
J: TRBJ2-7
size: -
D: -
CDR3: CASSLHTTYEQYF
DNA: TGTGCCAGCAGCTTACACACTACCTACGAGCAGTACTTC

V: TRBV18
J: TRBJ1-6
size: medium-sized
D: -
CDR3: CASSPGPANSPLHF
DNA: TGTGCCAGCTCACCGGGTCCGGCTAATTCACCCCTCCACTTT

V: TRBV6-1
J: TRBJ2-1
size: -
D: TRBD1
CDR3: CASSEVQGAGNEQFF
DNA: TGTGCCAGCAGTGAAGTACAGGGGGCGGGCAATGAGCAGTTCTTC

V: TRBV9
J: TRBJ1-2
size: -
D: -
CDR3: CASSVSEESLGGYTF
DNA: TGTGCCAGCAGCGTCAGCGAGGAGAGTCTCGGTGGCTACACCTTC

V: TRBV4-1
J: TRBJ2-7
size: -
D: TRBD1
CDR3: CASSPDRDYEQYF
DNA: TGCGCCAGCAGCCCGGACAGGGACTACGAGCAGTACTTC

V: TRBV9
J: TRBJ1-1
size: few
D: TRBD1
CDR3: CASSVSGTGNTEAFF
DNA: TGTGCCAGCAGCGTCTCCGGGACAGGGAACACTGAAGCTTTCTTT

V: TRBV11-2
J: TRBJ2-5
size: -
D: -
CDR3: CASSPWSGHQETQYF
DNA: TGTGCCAGCAGCCCCTGGTCAGGACACCAAGAGACCCAGTACTTC

V: TRBV4-1
J: TRBJ1-1
size: -
D: -
CDR3: CASTKEGRTYTEAFF
DNA: TGCGCCAGCACCAAAGAGGGCAGGACCTACACTGAAGCTTTCTTT

V: TRBV25-1
J: TRBJ1-3
size: -
D: -
CDR3: CASSYQSYGNTIYF
DNA: TGTGCCAGCAGTTATCAGAGCTACGGAAACACCATATATTTT

V: TRBV27
J: TRBJ1-6
size: -
D: -
CDR3: CASPPRSTGSSSYNSPLHF
DNA: TGTGCCAGCCCCCCACGGAGCACAGGATCGAGCTCCTATAATTCACCCCTCCACTTT

V: TRBV6-1
J: TRBJ1-5
size: few
D: -
CDR3: CASSGETDYNQPQHF
DNA: TGTGCCAGCAGTGGGGAGACAGATTACAATCAGCCCCAGCATTTT

V: TRBV7-4
J: TRBJ2-1
size: -
D: TRBD2
CDR3: CASSSLASSYNEQFF
DNA: TGTGCCAGCAGCTCACTAGCGTCCTCCTACAATGAGCAGTTCTTC

V: TRBV27
J: TRBJ2-7
size: -
D: -
CDR3: CASSLFAGEYEQYF
DNA: TGTGCCAGCAGTTTATTTGCAGGGGAGTACGAGCAGTACTTC

V: TRBV14
J: TRBJ2-1
size: -
D: TRBD2
CDR3: CASSRGLAGVLHFYNEQFF
DNA: TGTGCCAGCAGCCGCGGACTAGCGGGAGTTCTCCACTTCTACAATGAGCAGTTCTTC

V: TRBV27
J: TRBJ1-1
size: once
D: TRBD1
CDR3: CASSYSLTGDTEAFF
DNA: TGTGCCAGCAGTTACTCCCTGACAGGGGACACTGAAGCTTTCTTT

V: TRBV5-1
J: TRBJ2-3
size: -
D: TRBD2
CDR3: CASSLIAGVTTDTQYF
DNA: TGCGCCAGCAGCTTGATAGCGGGGGTTACCACAGATACGCAGTATTTT